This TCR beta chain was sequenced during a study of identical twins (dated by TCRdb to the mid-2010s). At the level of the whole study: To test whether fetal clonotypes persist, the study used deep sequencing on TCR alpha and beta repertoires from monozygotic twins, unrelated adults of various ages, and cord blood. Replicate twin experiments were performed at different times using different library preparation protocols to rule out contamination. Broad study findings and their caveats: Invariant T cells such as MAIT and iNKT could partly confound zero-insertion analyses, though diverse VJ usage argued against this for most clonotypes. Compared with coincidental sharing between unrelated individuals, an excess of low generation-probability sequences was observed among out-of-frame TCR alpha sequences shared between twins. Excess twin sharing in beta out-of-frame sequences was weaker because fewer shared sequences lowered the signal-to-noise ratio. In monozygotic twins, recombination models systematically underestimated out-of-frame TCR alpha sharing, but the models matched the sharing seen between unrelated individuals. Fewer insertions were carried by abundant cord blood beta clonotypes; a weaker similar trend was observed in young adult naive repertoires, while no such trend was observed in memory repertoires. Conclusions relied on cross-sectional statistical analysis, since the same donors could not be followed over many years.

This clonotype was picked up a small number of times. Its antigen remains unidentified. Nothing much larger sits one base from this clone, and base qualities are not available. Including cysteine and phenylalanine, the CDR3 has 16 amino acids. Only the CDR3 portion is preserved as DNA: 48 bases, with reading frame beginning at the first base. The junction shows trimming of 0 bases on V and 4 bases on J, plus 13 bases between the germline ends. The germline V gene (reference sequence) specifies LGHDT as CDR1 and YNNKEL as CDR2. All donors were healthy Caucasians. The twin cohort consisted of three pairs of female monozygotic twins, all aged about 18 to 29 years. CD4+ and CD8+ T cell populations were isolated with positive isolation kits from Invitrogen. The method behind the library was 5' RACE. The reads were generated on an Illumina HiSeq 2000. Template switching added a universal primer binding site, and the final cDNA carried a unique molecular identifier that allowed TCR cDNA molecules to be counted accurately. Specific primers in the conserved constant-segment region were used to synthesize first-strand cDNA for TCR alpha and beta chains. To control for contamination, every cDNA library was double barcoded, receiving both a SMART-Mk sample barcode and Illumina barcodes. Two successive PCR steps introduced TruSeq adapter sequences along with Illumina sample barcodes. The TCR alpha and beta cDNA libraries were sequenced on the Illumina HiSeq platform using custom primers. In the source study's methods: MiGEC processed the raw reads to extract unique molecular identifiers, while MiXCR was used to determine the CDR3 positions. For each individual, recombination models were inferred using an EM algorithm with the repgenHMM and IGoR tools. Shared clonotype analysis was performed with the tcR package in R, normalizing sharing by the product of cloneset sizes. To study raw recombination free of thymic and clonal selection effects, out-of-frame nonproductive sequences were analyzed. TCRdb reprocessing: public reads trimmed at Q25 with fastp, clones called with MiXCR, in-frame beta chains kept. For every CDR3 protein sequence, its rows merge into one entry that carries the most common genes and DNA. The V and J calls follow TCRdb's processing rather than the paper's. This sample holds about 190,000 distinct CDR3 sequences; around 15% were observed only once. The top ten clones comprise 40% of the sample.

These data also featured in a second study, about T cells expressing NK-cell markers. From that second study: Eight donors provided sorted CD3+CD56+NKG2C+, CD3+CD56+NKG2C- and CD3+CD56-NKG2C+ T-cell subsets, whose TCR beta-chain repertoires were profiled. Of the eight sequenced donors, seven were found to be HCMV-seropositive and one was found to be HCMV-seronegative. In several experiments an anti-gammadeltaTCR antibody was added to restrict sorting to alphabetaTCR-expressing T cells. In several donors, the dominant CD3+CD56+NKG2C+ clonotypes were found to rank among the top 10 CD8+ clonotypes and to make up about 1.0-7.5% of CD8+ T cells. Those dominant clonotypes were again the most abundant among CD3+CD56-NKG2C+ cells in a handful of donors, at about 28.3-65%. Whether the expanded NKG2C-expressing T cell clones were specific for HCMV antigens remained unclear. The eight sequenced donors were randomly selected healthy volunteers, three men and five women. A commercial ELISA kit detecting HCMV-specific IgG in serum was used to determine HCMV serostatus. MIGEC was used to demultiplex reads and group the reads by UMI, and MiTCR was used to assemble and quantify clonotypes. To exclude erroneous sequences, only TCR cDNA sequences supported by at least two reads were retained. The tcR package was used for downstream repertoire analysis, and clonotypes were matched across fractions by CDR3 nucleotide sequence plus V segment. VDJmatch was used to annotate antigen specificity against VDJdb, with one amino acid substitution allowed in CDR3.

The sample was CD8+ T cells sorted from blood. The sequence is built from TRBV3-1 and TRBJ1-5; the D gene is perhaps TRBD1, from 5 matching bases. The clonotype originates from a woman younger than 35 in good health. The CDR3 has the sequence CASSQEPPRGNQPQHF. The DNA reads TGTGCCAGCAGCCAAGAACCACCGAGGGGTAATCAGCCCCAGCATTTT.